This T cell receptor (beta chain) originates from a study of T cell responses to AZD1222 COVID-19 vaccine. TCRdb's copy holds only in-frame clones and misses some; the assay was immunoSEQ multiplex PCR. The sample gives 75,000 to 95,000 clones, about 85% of which show up once; about an eighth is in the top ten. Findings and limits, study-wide: No repertoire was sampled before or during the peak T cell response, only after it.

On this clone: Its antigen remains unknown.

V was cut by 5 bases and J by 7 bases, with 15 bases left in between. This CDR3 comprises 13 residues. Germline CDR1 SEHNR, CDR2 FQNEAQ (reference sequence). The chain employs TRBV7-9 and TRBJ2-7; D not certain. The TCR comes from an adult in good health. This specimen consisted of peripheral blood, obtained on day 0 of AZD1222 vaccination. The CDR3, as DNA: TGTGCCAGCAGCGGAGAGGTTTTGGTAGAGCAGTACTTC. It specifies CASSGEVLVEQYF.